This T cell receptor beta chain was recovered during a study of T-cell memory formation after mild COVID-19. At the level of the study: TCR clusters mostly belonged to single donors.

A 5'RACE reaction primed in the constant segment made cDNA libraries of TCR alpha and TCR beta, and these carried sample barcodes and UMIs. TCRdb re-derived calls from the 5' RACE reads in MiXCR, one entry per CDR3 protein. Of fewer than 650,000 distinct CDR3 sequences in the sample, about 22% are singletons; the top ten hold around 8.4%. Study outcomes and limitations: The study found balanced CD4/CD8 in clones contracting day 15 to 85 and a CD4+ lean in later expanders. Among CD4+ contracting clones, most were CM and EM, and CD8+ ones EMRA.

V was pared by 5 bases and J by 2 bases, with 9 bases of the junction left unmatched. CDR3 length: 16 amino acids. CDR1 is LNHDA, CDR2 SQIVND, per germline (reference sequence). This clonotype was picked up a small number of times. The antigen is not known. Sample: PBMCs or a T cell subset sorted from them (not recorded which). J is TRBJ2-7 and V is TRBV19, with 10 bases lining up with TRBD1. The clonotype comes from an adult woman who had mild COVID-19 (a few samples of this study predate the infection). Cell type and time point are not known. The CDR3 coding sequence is TGTGCCAGTAGTGACCGACAGGGGGCTGGCCCCTACGAGCAGTACTTC. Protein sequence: CASSDRQGAGPYEQYF.